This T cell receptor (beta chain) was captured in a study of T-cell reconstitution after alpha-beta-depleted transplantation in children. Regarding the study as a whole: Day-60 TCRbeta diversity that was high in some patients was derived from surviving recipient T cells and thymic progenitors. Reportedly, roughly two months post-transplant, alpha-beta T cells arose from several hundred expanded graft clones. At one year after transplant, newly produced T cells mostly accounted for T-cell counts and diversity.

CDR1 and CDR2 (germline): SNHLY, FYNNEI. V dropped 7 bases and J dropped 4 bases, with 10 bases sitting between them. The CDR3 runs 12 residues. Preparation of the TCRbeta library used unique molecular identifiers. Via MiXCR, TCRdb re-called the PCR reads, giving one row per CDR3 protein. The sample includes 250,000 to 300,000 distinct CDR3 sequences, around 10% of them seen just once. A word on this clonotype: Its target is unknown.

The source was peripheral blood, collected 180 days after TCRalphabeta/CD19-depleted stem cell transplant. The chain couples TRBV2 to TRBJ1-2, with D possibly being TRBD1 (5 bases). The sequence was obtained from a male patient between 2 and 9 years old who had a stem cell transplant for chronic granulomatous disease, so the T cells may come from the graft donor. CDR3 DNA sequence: TGTGCCAGCATTTGGGGGTCCTATGGCTACACCTTC. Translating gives CASIWGSYGYTF. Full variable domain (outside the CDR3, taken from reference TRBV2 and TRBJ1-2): EPEVTQTPSHQVTQMGQEVILRCVPISNHLYFYWYRQILGQKVEFLVSFYNNEISEKSEIFDDQFSVERPDGSNFTLKIRSTKLEDSAMYFCASIWGSYGYTFGSGTRLTVV.